Presented here are 21 T cell receptor beta chains from one specimen sequenced in a study of blood T cell repertoires in COVID-19. Some clones are missing from TCRdb's copy, which holds only in-frame ones; the method was immunoSEQ multiplex PCR. The sample lists over 250,000 clones, approximately 85% occurring once. Sample: peripheral blood. Every receptor here comes from a human donor in a cohort sampled during active COVID-19.

The genes are TRBV21-1 and TRBJ1-2; TRBD1, the D gene given by the table, was not confirmed from the DNA. TRBV21-1 is a pseudogene. The CDR3 is 12 amino acids. The CDR3 DNA reads TGTGCCAGCAGCACAAACAGGGCGGGTGGCACCTTC. Protein sequence: CASSTNRAGGTF.

The genes are TRBV28 and TRBJ2-1, with 8 bases lining up with TRBD2. Germline V lookup: CDR1 MDHEN, CDR2 SYDVKM. The V segment lost 6 bases and the J segment 4 bases; nucleotides outside the gene matches: 5. CDR3 length equals 14 residues. CDR3 nucleotide sequence: TGTGCCAGCAGACCCGGACTAGCTTACAATGAGCAGTTCTTC. It is translated as CASRPGLAYNEQFF. Looking up the rest from reference TRBV28 and TRBJ2-1 gives the full variable domain: DVKVTQSSRYLVKRTGEKVFLECVQDMDHENMFWYRQDPGLGLRLIYFSYDVKMKEKGDIPEGYSVSREKKERFSLILESASTNQTSMYLCASRPGLAYNEQFFGPGTRLTVL.

The J gene is TRBJ2-7, the V gene TRBV10-3; TRBD2 matches at 10 bases. Trimming cost V 5 bases and J 4 bases; bases outside gene matches: 14. Looked up from germline, CDR1 is ENHRY and CDR2 is SYGVKD. The CDR3 consists of 17 residues. The CDR3 DNA is TGTGCCATCAGTAGGCCCCTTACTAGCGGGAAGACGTACGAGCAGTACTTC. Protein: CAISRPLTSGKTYEQYF.

The V and J genes are TRBV28 and TRBJ1-4; the D gene is possibly TRBD1 (5 bases). Germline V lookup: CDR1 MDHEN, CDR2 SYDVKM. The CDR3 contains 16 residues. V was clipped by 5 bases and J by 4 bases, with 17 bases between them. CDR3 bases: TGTGCCAGCAGTCCCCGACTTGGGACTGATAATGAAAAACTGTTTTTT. It yields the protein CASSPRLGTDNEKLFF.

This sequence joins TRBV6-2 or TRBV6-3 and TRBJ1-5; 7 bases align to TRBD1. J gave up 0 bases and V 6 bases, and 8 bases lay outside the gene matches. Germline V gene lookup returns CDR1 MNHEY and CDR2 SVGEGT. This CDR3 contains 16 residues. CDR3 nucleotide sequence: TGTGCCAGCAGCTCGATACGACAGGGTAGCAATCAGCCCCAGCATTTT. Protein sequence: CASSSIRQGSNQPQHF.

The chain employs TRBV3-1 (or the pseudogene TRBV3-2) and TRBJ2-2; 13 positions match TRBD2. Germline lookup yields CDR1 LGHDT and CDR2 YNNKEL (reference sequence). The CDR3 length is 17 residues. Trimming cost V 3 bases and J 5 bases; bases outside gene matches: 6. CDR3 protein: CASSQPGLAGETGELFF. The CDR3 region has the DNA TGTGCCAGCAGCCAGCCCGGACTAGCGGGAGAAACCGGGGAGCTGTTTTTT.

J is TRBJ1-5 and V is TRBV5-4; D is undetermined. The CDR3 sequence is 13 residues long. Looked up from germline, CDR1 is SGHNT and CDR2 is YYREEE (reference sequence). The V gene lost 4 bases and the J gene lost 0 bases, with 5 bases spanning the gap. The chain's CDR3 is CASSPGSNQPQHF. CDR3 sequence (DNA): TGTGCCAGCAGCCCGGGTAGCAATCAGCCCCAGCATTTT.

The rearrangement uses TRBV21-1 and TRBJ2-3; the listed D gene, TRBD2, was not tested against the DNA. TRBV21-1 is shown as a pseudogene. This CDR3 has 18 amino acids. CDR3: CASSKGLAEQSEADTQYF. As DNA, the CDR3 is TGTGCCAGCAGCAAAGGACTAGCGGAACAAAGTGAGGCAGATACGCAGTATTTT.

The chain employs TRBV29-1 and TRBJ2-3; tentatively, D is TRBD2 (5 bases). CDR3 length equals 13 residues. The V gene's germline CDR1 is SQVTM and CDR2 ANQGSEA. V lost 4 bases to trimming and J lost 4 bases, with 12 bases between them. CDR3: CSVGVEGSDTQYF. The CDR3 coding sequence is TGCAGCGTTGGAGTCGAGGGCTCAGATACGCAGTATTTT.

This clone was found once. This sequence joins TRBV3-1 (or the pseudogene TRBV3-2) and TRBJ2-7, with D possibly TRBD1 on 5 matching bases. The CDR3 covers 14 residues. Germline lookup yields CDR1 LGHDT and CDR2 YNNKEL (reference sequence). With 0 bases removed from V and 3 bases from J, the gap between germline ends came to 9 bases. DNA for the CDR3: TGTGCCAGCAGCCAAGATCTGGACAACTACGAGCAGTACTTC. Amino acids: CASSQDLDNYEQYF.

The chain employs TRBV4-3 and TRBJ1-6; D unclear. The ends were cut back, 1 base at V and 5 bases at J, with 6 bases in the middle. This CDR3 region has 14 residues. Germline-derived CDR1 and CDR2 are LGHNA and YSLEER. The CDR3 coding sequence is TGCGCCAGCAGCCAAGGACATCATAATTCACCCCTCCACTTT. This codes for CASSQGHHNSPLHF.

The rearrangement uses TRBV7-6 and TRBJ2-7; D may be TRBD2 (6 bases). The ends were cut back, 5 bases at V and 2 bases at J, with 10 bases in the middle. CDR1 is SGHVS and CDR2 is FNYEAQ in the germline V gene. This CDR3 has 13 amino acids. CDR3 protein: CASSTVAAYEQYF. The CDR3 nucleotides are TGTGCCAGCAGCACAGTAGCGGCCTACGAGCAGTACTTC.

This clone was recorded a few times. The V call is TRBV28, the J call TRBJ1-2, with 7 bases aligning to TRBD1. After removal of 2 bases from V and 10 bases from J, the junction contained 4 bases not matched to a gene. This CDR3 has 12 residues. Germline V gene sequence: CDR1 MDHEN, CDR2 SYDVKM. CDR3 nucleotides: TGTGCCAGCAGTTTACAGGGGGATGTCTACACCTTC. Translated: CASSLQGDVYTF.

This clone was seen a handful of times. The rearrangement links TRBV6-6 to TRBJ2-2; 14 nucleotides line up with TRBD2. Germline CDR1 MNHNY, CDR2 SVGAGI (reference sequence). The CDR3 covers 18 residues. The V gene end was trimmed by 5 bases and the J gene end by 4 bases; junction bases not matched to a gene: 9. The CDR3, as DNA: TGTGCCAGCAGTCAGGGACTAGCGGGAGTGAGGGGCACCGGGGAGCTGTTTTTT. Translated, it gives CASSQGLAGVRGTGELFF.

The rearrangement uses TRBV6-2 or TRBV6-3 and TRBJ1-5; D perhaps matches TRBD1 (6 bases). Germline lookup yields CDR1 MNHEY and CDR2 SVGEGT. V shed 2 bases and J shed 1 base, with 15 bases lying between them. The CDR3 runs 17 residues. In nucleotides, the CDR3 is TGTGCCAGCAGTTACGGTCGTGGGGGCAGGAGCAATCAGCCCCAGCATTTT. It yields the protein CASSYGRGGRSNQPQHF.

V and J are TRBV21-1 and TRBJ1-1; the table gives TRBD1 as D, unverified against the DNA. TRBV21-1 is designated a pseudogene. The CDR3 loop spans 18 amino acids. In DNA, the CDR3 is TGTGCCAGCAGACAGAAAACAGGGGACCTAAAGATGAACACTGAAGCTTTCTTT. Translating it yields CASRQKTGDLKMNTEAFF.

This rearrangement joins TRBV5-5 to TRBJ1-6; 9 bases map to TRBD1. V lost 2 bases, J lost 7 bases, and 1 base stayed unmatched. Germline assignment: CDR1 SGHKS and CDR2 YYEKEE (reference sequence). This CDR3 spans 14 amino acids. The CDR3 DNA sequence: TGTGCCAGCAGCTTCGGGACAGGGAATTCACCCCTCCACTTT. Residues: CASSFGTGNSPLHF.

With regard to this clone: Other DNA sequences from this sample encode an identical CDR3 as well. The chain is built from TRBV3-1 (or the pseudogene TRBV3-2) and TRBJ1-2, with D possibly matching TRBD1 (6 bases). The CDR3 runs 13 residues. With 1 base removed from V and 7 bases from J, the gap between germline ends came to 10 bases. CDR1 LGHDT and CDR2 YNNKEL come from the germline V gene (reference sequence). The CDR3 DNA follows: TGTGCCAGCAGCCAAGGCCAGGGGTTTGGCTACACCTTC. Its translation is CASSQGQGFGYTF.

The chain couples TRBV3-1 (or the pseudogene TRBV3-2) to TRBJ2-1; possible D gene TRBD2, 5 bases. CDR1 LGHDT and CDR2 YNNKEL come from the germline V gene (reference sequence). This CDR3 is built from 13 residues. Trimming took 2 bases from V and 9 from J, leaving 11 bases between them. This chain's CDR3 is CASSQNRGIEQFF. The CDR3 DNA follows: TGTGCCAGCAGCCAAAACAGAGGGATTGAGCAGTTCTTC.

This clone occurred a few times. The chain carries TRBV5-6 and TRBJ1-1; D ambiguous. The CDR3 has 12 amino acids. Germline CDR1 and CDR2: SGHDT and YYEEEE. V was shortened by 0 bases and J by 4 bases, with 4 bases between the two germline ends. The CDR3 sequence: CASSLVATEAFF. Here the CDR3 DNA reads TGTGCCAGCAGCTTGGTGGCCACTGAAGCTTTCTTT.

The J gene is TRBJ2-7, the V gene TRBV27; possible D gene TRBD1, 5 bases. Trimming removed 4 bases at V and 11 bases at J, with 18 bases between. The CDR3 spans 13 residues. The V gene's germline CDR1 is MNHEY and CDR2 SMNVEV (reference sequence). CDR3 region: CASSSLGQQGEYF. DNA for the CDR3: TGTGCCAGCAGTTCCCTTGGGCAACAAGGGGAGTACTTC.